One and the same sample provided the 7 T cell receptor beta chains below, sequenced in a study of CD8 T cells in Susac syndrome. RNA, at about 0.45 to 1 ug, was reverse transcribed with random hexamers. TCRdb re-analysed the immunoSEQ multiplex PCR reads in MiXCR, keeping a single row per CDR3 protein. The table has about 400,000 distinct CDR3 sequences, 85% seen once. Sequenced material: CD8+ T cells from PBMCs. The receptor source for this set is a human donor with multiple sclerosis.

The chain employs TRBV30 and TRBJ2-2, with D tentatively TRBD1 or TRBD2 (6 bases each). There are 13 residues in the CDR3. Per germline, CDR1 GTSNPN and CDR2 SVGIG (reference sequence). Deletions cut 4 bases from V and 3 bases from J, with 9 bases between. CDR3 nucleotide sequence: TGTGCCTGGATAGGGGGGTACACCGGGGAGCTGTTTTTT. Amino acid sequence: CAWIGGYTGELFF.

The CDR3 protein is CAISAPSGGLTDTQYF. CDR3 sequence (DNA): TGTGCCATCAGTGCCCCTAGCGGGGGGCTCACAGATACGCAGTATTTT. The rearrangement joins TRBV10-3 to TRBJ2-3; 11 bases line up with TRBD2. V was pared by 4 bases and J by 2 bases, with 5 bases of the junction left unmatched. Germline V gene data show CDR1 as ENHRY and CDR2 as SYGVKD. This CDR3 is built from 16 residues.

The gene calls are TRBV4-1 and TRBJ1-3; a weak D match, TRBD1 (5 bases). CDR1 MGHRA and CDR2 YSYEKL come from the germline V gene. Trimming removed 1 base at V and 4 bases at J, with 8 bases between. This CDR3 is built from 14 residues. CDR3 loop: CASSQVGTGNTIYF. The CDR3 coding sequence is TGCGCCAGCAGCCAAGTAGGGACCGGAAACACCATATATTTT.

In its sample, this clonotype was seen once. The chain is built from TRBV30 and TRBJ2-7; the D gene is possibly TRBD1 (5 bases). The CDR3 totals 14 residues. V was cut by 5 bases and J by 3 bases, with 17 bases left in between. Germline values: CDR1 GTSNPN, CDR2 SVGIG (reference sequence). CDR3 sequence reads: CAWQAKGALYEQYF. In DNA, the CDR3 is TGTGCCTGGCAAGCTAAAGGGGCACTCTACGAGCAGTACTTC.

This clonotype was counted a single time. The chain combines TRBV7-9 with TRBJ2-7; a weak D match, TRBD2 (5 bases). The CDR3 totals 12 residues. Trimming left V 5 bases short and J 9 bases short, with 14 bases between. Germline V gene sequence: CDR1 SEHNR, CDR2 FQNEAQ (reference sequence). CDR3 in DNA: TGTGCCAGCAGCCCGAACGGGGTCGGGCAGTACTTC. It is translated as CASSPNGVGQYF.

The chain is built from TRBV2 and TRBJ1-4; D unclear. The germline CDR1 and CDR2 sequences are SNHLY and FYNNEI. Trimming shortened V by 1 base and J by 7 bases, and 13 bases separated the two germline ends. The CDR3 sequence is 15 residues long. The CDR3 region has the DNA TGTGCCAGCAGTGAAGTCGGAGGAGGCTTTGAAAAACTGTTTTTT. Its translation: CASSEVGGGFEKLFF.

This chain joins TRBV7-3 and TRBJ2-7, with 8 bases lining up with TRBD2. The CDR3 totals 15 residues. Germline V gene sequence: CDR1 SGHTA, CDR2 FQGTGA. Germline trimming cut 5 bases from V and 3 bases from J; bases unmatched to any gene: 9. The CDR3 spells CASSEIPGGNYEQYF. In DNA form, the CDR3 reads TGTGCCAGCAGCGAGATCCCGGGGGGGAACTACGAGCAGTACTTC. The whole variable domain, filled in from reference TRBV7-3 and TRBJ2-7, reads GAGVSQTPSNKVTEKGKYVELRCDPISGHTALYWYRQSLGQGPEFLIYFQGTGAADDSGLPNDRFFAVRPEGSVSTLKIQRTERGDSAVYLCASSEIPGGNYEQYFGPGTRLTVT.